This T cell receptor (beta chain) was documented in a study of blood T cells in healthy people across ages. CDR3 length equals 17 residues. Trimming at V came to 2 bases and at J to 5 bases, leaving 13 bases not matched to a gene. The germline gives CDR1 MNHEY, CDR2 SVGEGT. A second roughly 6 to 11 cycle PCR used barcoded and J-beta primers. Each cDNA molecule carried a tag from a template-switch adaptor that contained 12 random nucleotides. One entry per CDR3 protein, called by TCRdb with MiXCR from the 5' RACE reads. The data contain about 1.6 million distinct CDR3 sequences, approximately 32% of them singletons. The study's findings and limits: Not knowing donor CMV status may have confounded expanded clonotype changes. Observed TCR beta diversity showed a strong correlation with the percentage of naive T cells as measured by flow cytometry. The study regarded diversity estimates from one million T cells as underestimates.

Remarks on this clonotype: Its antigen remains unknown.

The sequence was collected from a woman younger than 45 in good health. The sequencing sample was made of blood. V gene TRBV6-2 or TRBV6-3 combines with J gene TRBJ1-2, with 8 bases aligning to TRBD1. Written as DNA, the CDR3 is TGTGCCAGCAGTTACGTGGGACAGGCGACCGGATTGTATGGCTACACCTTC. It specifies CASSYVGQATGLYGYTF.